These T cell receptor beta chains were read from a single sample in a study of T cell changes during pregnancy in multiple sclerosis. TCRdb's table, derived via immunoSEQ multiplex PCR, lists solely in-frame clones and lacks some. This table has 55,000 to 95,000 clones, around nine tenths appearing once. Sequences were derived from peripheral blood, sampled in the second trimester of pregnancy. These receptor sequences come from a female donor in good health, enrolled as a control in a pregnancy study. Both conserved end residues are part of each CDR3. Fields, in order: V gene, J gene, CDR3 length, CDR3 protein.

TRBV5-1	TRBJ2-4	13	CASSLDRGNIQYF
TRBV9	TRBJ2-3	17	CASSPSSTTFSTDTQYF
TRBV30	TRBJ1-3	14	CAWSLDRAGNTIYF
TRBV9	TRBJ2-3	17	CASSPSLGGSVADTQYF
TRBV5-4	TRBJ2-1	17	CASSFGGGAVSYNEQFF
TRBV4-1	TRBJ1-1	13	CASSQVTGTEAFF
TRBV5-8	TRBJ2-5	20	CASSLFPWGTGLKVQETQYF
TRBV19	TRBJ2-3	13	CASSTRVEDTQYF
TRBV18	TRBJ1-1	13	CASLGRGSPEAFF
TRBV7-8	TRBJ1-1	12	CASSPRGTEAFF
TRBV28	TRBJ1-3	13	CASRRGQGNTIYF
TRBV27	TRBJ2-7	15	CASSLSLGTSYEQYF
TRBV29-1	TRBJ2-1	9	CSVPLEQFF
TRBV6-1	TRBJ1-2	13	CASSEARGYGYTF
TRBV7-2	TRBJ1-1	15	CASSSFDRVGTEAFF
TRBV27	TRBJ1-1	14	CASSLSSGGTEAFF
TRBV7-8	TRBJ1-2	19	CASSLSSQGEAFMDYGYTF
TRBV15	TRBJ2-6	17	CATSRGQGARGANVLTF
TRBV7-9	TRBJ1-1	13	CARREAPNTEAFF
TRBV14	TRBJ1-1	14	CASSRGQENTEAFF
TRBV4-3	TRBJ1-1	16	CASSQDRGRVNTEAFF
TRBV13	TRBJ1-2	14	CASRGQGFSYGYTF
TRBV5-4	TRBJ1-4	14	CASRSDRGGEKLFF
TRBV7-3	TRBJ2-6	16	CASSSSGGSGANVLTF
TRBV6-6	TRBJ2-7	13	CATGGGGSYEQYF
TRBV5-4	TRBJ2-5	15	CASSLGRQGWETQYF
TRBV2	TRBJ1-2	12	CASVTGGYGYTF
TRBV4-3	TRBJ1-5	14	CASSQGWGDQPQHF
TRBV28	TRBJ1-1	11	CASSSTREAFF